This T cell receptor (beta chain) is drawn from a study of T-cell reconstitution after alpha-beta-depleted transplantation in children (dated by TCRdb to the mid-2010s). About the study as a whole: Using TCR repertoire profiling, the study followed T-cell immune reconstitution in a quantitative way in children after TCRalphabeta/CD19-depleted allogeneic hematopoietic cell transplantation. Beyond this particular receptor, the publication reports: In some patients, the high TCRbeta diversity seen at day 60 was put down to recipient T cells and intrathymic progenitors that had survived conditioning. The frequencies of hyperexpanded clones fell over the following months, and after one year, T-cell counts and TCRbeta diversity were mostly attributed to newly produced T cells. The apparently early recovery of alphabetaT-cell counts about two months after transplant reportedly depended on only several hundred rapidly expanded clones that came from non-depleted graft cells.

Library method: PCR. The run used an Illumina HiSeq 2500. Molecular barcoding was employed in the preparation of TCR libraries, with unique molecular identifiers being used to normalize TCRbeta repertoire quantification. TCRdb ran its own pipeline on the public reads, namely fastp trimming at Q25 and MiXCR clone calling, and kept in-frame beta chains. CDR3 protein duplicates are merged, each entry listing the most common genes and DNA. The table for this sample lists a few hundred thousand distinct CDR3 sequences; 10% to 15% of them were counted only once. The ten biggest clones cover 2% to 2.5% of the sample. In its sample, this clonotype was seen a few times. Its target antigen remains unknown. The record has no base qualities; no much larger clone is one base away. The treatment or condition label, read with the paper, signifies: allogeneic hematopoietic cell transplantation with graft depleted of TCRalphabeta T cells and CD19 B cells. The children who served as transplant recipients had been given grafts of TCRalphabeta/CD19-depleted allogeneic hematopoietic cells.

The sample consisted of PBMCs, mostly from graft donor cells, taken 360 days after TCRalphabeta/CD19-depleted stem cell transplant. The source is a male patient between 10 and 17 years old who had a stem cell transplant for acute myeloid leukemia, so the T cells may come from the graft donor.

The nucleotide sequence reads TGCAGTGCTAGAGACTGGGACCGGGGCACGACCCAGTACTTC. It is translated as CSARDWDRGTTQYF. The rearrangement joined TRBV20-1 to TRBJ2-5; the D gene is possibly TRBD1 or TRBD2, with 5 bases matching each. CDR1 DFQATT and CDR2 SNEGSKA are derived from the germline V gene (reference sequence). Inclusive of the bounding cysteine and phenylalanine, the CDR3 is 14 residues long. Only the CDR3 region is kept as DNA, spanning 42 bases read in frame from base 1. The trim is 0 bases for V and 7 bases for J, with a gap of 15 bases between the germline ends.